The 27 T cell receptor beta chains reported below all come from one sample, sequenced in a study of cytomegalovirus exposure and HLA in healthy donors. Primers included in the PCR were 60 Vbeta and 13 Jbeta primers. Profiled with immunoSEQ multiplex PCR; TCRdb holds only in-frame clones, not every one. The top ten hold roughly 2.5% of the sample, which has 180,000 or so clones, just over 70% seen once. The sequenced sample consisted of PBMCs. Receptor source: a human donor in good health.

The chain has TRBV11-3 and TRBJ1-1; weak D call: TRBD1 (5 bases). V was trimmed by 5 bases and J by 3 bases, leaving 10 bases between them. The CDR3 loop spans 13 amino acids. CDR1 and CDR2 from the germline V gene are SGHNT and YENEEA. This chain's CDR3 is CASSQGRDTEAFF. CDR3 nucleotide sequence: TGTGCCAGCAGCCAGGGTCGGGACACTGAAGCTTTCTTT.

The V gene is TRBV15, the J gene TRBJ2-3, with D unclear. From germline, CDR1 is LNHNV and CDR2 YYDKDF (reference sequence). V gave up 3 bases and J gave up 2 bases, with 15 bases separating them. This CDR3 has 16 residues. The CDR3 DNA reads as TGTGCCACCAGCAGTACTCTTGCGAGCCTCACAGATACGCAGTATTTT. Amino acids: CATSSTLASLTDTQYF.

This chain links TRBV7-9 with TRBJ1-5; possibly TRBD1 for D (5 bases). The CDR3 length is 15 residues. V was pared by 3 bases and J by 1 base, with 10 bases between. The germline gives CDR1 SEHNR, CDR2 FQNEAQ (reference sequence). Here the CDR3 reads CASSFGGSSNQPQHF. CDR3 sequence (DNA): TGTGCCAGCAGCTTTGGGGGGTCAAGCAATCAGCCCCAGCATTTT.

The chain is built from TRBV6-5 and TRBJ1-1; D might be TRBD1 (5 bases). Germline V gives CDR1 MNHEY, CDR2 SVGAGI. V gave up 8 bases and J gave up 11 bases, with 24 bases separating them. The CDR3 has 14 amino acids. The CDR3 sequence: CASRTGGTVVKAFF. The CDR3 coding sequence is TGTGCCAGCCGAACCGGAGGGACGGTTGTTAAGGCTTTCTTT.

The J gene is TRBJ2-5, the V gene TRBV7-9; 11 bases are a match to TRBD1. The CDR3 has 13 amino acids. Germline values: CDR1 SEHNR, CDR2 FQNEAQ (reference sequence). Trimming took 6 bases from V and 5 from J; bases not matched to a gene: 2. In nucleotides, the CDR3 is TGTGCCAGCAGGGACAGGGGGCTGGAGACCCAGTACTTC. Its translation is CASRDRGLETQYF.

The chain has TRBV2 and TRBJ2-4; 14 nucleotides line up with TRBD2. From germline, CDR1 is SNHLY and CDR2 FYNNEI. Trimming took 0 bases from V and 16 from J; bases not matched to a gene: 11. This CDR3 is built from 16 residues. The CDR3 nucleotides are TGTGCCAGCAGTGAAGCGAGCTTGGGACTAGCGGGGGCCCGTTACTTC. This encodes CASSEASLGLAGARYF.

This clone has just a few counts. This sequence joins TRBV11-2 and TRBJ1-2; 8 bases are a match to TRBD1. V gave up 5 bases and J gave up 6 bases; unmatched junction bases: 5. This CDR3 spans 13 amino acids. Germline CDR1 SGHAT, CDR2 FQNNGV. The CDR3 protein is CASSRDRTDGYTF. For the CDR3, the DNA is TGTGCCAGCAGCCGGGACAGGACCGATGGCTACACCTTC.

CDR3 nucleotides: TGTGCCAGCAGGAACACAGGCACCAAAAACATTCAGTACTTC. It encodes CASRNTGTKNIQYF. The V call is TRBV27, the J call TRBJ2-4; TRBD1 might be the D (5 bases). Germline lookup yields CDR1 MNHEY and CDR2 SMNVEV (reference sequence). There are 14 residues in the CDR3. Trimming shortened V by 6 bases and J by 2 bases, and 11 bases separated the two germline ends.

The genes are TRBV6-1 and TRBJ1-3; D is perhaps TRBD1 (5 bases). Germline-derived CDR1 and CDR2 are MNHNS and SASEGT. The CDR3 is made up of 14 amino acids. The V and J ends lost 3 bases and 7 bases respectively, with 13 bases between them. In DNA, the CDR3 is TGTGCCAGCAGTGATTTGGCCCGGGGGAACACCATATATTTT. This codes for CASSDLARGNTIYF.

CDR3 sequence reads: CASSPRGPERGSYNEQFF. CDR3 coding DNA: TGTGCCAGCAGCCCCAGGGGTCCGGAGCGGGGTTCCTACAATGAGCAGTTCTTC. This chain joins TRBV7-9 and TRBJ2-1; a possible D gene is TRBD2 (7 bases). The V end lost 5 bases, the J end lost 1 base, and 21 bases lay between the germline ends. The germline V gene has CDR1 SEHNR and CDR2 FQNEAQ (reference sequence). The CDR3 is made up of 18 amino acids. Looking up the rest from reference TRBV7-9 and TRBJ2-1 gives the full variable domain: DTGVSQNPRHKITKRGQNVTFRCDPISEHNRLYWYRQTLGQGPEFLTYFQNEAQLEKSRLLSDRFSAERPKGSFSTLEIQRTEQGDSAMYLCASSPRGPERGSYNEQFFGPGTRLTVL.

The chain employs TRBV6-5 and TRBJ2-7; 8 bases agree with TRBD2. Unmatched junction bases numbered 6, after V lost 0 bases and J lost 2 bases. Germline CDR1 MNHEY, CDR2 SVGAGI. This CDR3 region has 16 residues. CDR3 nucleotide sequence: TGTGCCAGCAGTTACTCCGGCGGGGGGTTCCCCTACGAGCAGTACTTC. Protein sequence: CASSYSGGGFPYEQYF.

This clone was recorded a few times. The chain combines TRBV30 with TRBJ1-3, with D possibly matching TRBD1 (6 bases). V lost 3 bases and J lost 4, with 10 bases in between. The germline V gene has CDR1 GTSNPN and CDR2 SVGIG (reference sequence). CDR3 length: 13 amino acids. CDR3 nucleotide sequence: TGTGCCTGGAGATGGACAGAGGGAAACACCATATATTTT. Encoded protein: CAWRWTEGNTIYF.

In nucleotides, the CDR3 is TGCGCCAGCAGCCCGCACGCACAGGGGAACGAGCAGTACTTC. It codes for CASSPHAQGNEQYF. This rearrangement joins TRBV5-1 to TRBJ2-7; 7 bases align to TRBD1. V was clipped by 4 bases and J by 5 bases; unmatched bases: 9. In germline, CDR1 is SGHRS, CDR2 YFSETQ. The CDR3 covers 14 residues.

This sequence joins TRBV19 and TRBJ1-2; 7 bases line up with TRBD1. Per germline, CDR1 LNHDA and CDR2 SQIVND (reference sequence). With 5 bases clipped from V and 3 bases from J, the junction kept 12 bases outside the gene matches. The CDR3 totals 16 residues. The CDR3 region has the DNA TGTGCCAGTAGTTCGATCAGAGGGGACAGCTACTATGGCTACACCTTC. It translates to CASSSIRGDSYYGYTF.

The CDR3 sequence is CASSSLLAGLQETQYF. CDR3 nucleotides: TGTGCCAGCAGCTCCCTACTAGCGGGACTTCAAGAGACCCAGTACTTC. The chain combines TRBV5-6 with TRBJ2-5, with TRBD2 matching 10 bases. With V trimmed by 3 bases and J by 2 bases, 7 bases remained unmatched. The CDR3 consists of 16 residues. Germline values: CDR1 SGHDT, CDR2 YYEEEE.

The gene calls are TRBV7-8 and TRBJ2-7; maybe TRBD1 (5 bases). The germline V gene encodes CDR1 SGHVS and CDR2 FQNEAQ. CDR3 length equals 15 residues. Trimming removed 6 bases from V and 2 bases from J, with 17 bases in between. CDR3 coding DNA: TGTGCCAGCAGTACCACAGGAGATTTTACCTACGAGCAGTACTTC. As protein: CASSTTGDFTYEQYF.

The chain couples TRBV6-6 to TRBJ2-2, with TRBD1 matching 8 bases. V shed 6 bases, J shed 0 bases, and the junction held 6 bases outside the gene matches. The CDR3 spans 16 residues. Germline CDR1 and CDR2: MNHNY and SVGAGI (reference sequence). The CDR3 here is CASRDRQGTNTGELFF. DNA for the CDR3: TGTGCCAGCAGGGACCGACAGGGGACGAACACCGGGGAGCTGTTTTTT.

The V call is TRBV28, the J call TRBJ1-1; D uncertain. The CDR3 length is 11 residues. V shed 2 bases and J shed 10 bases, with 8 bases lying between them. CDR1 MDHEN and CDR2 SYDVKM come from the germline V gene. CDR3 bases: TGTGCCAGCAGTTTAACAGCCGGAGCTTTCTTT. Amino acids: CASSLTAGAFF. The full variable domain, rest sourced from reference TRBV28 and TRBJ1-1, is DVKVTQSSRYLVKRTGEKVFLECVQDMDHENMFWYRQDPGLGLRLIYFSYDVKMKEKGDIPEGYSVSREKKERFSLILESASTNQTSMYLCASSLTAGAFFGQGTRLTVV.

The rearrangement joins TRBV5-1 to TRBJ1-1; a weak D match, TRBD1 (5 bases). This CDR3 comprises 17 residues. CDR1 and CDR2 from the germline V gene are SGHRS and YFSETQ. V was shortened by 1 base and J by 5 bases, with 21 bases between the two germline ends. The chain's CDR3 is CASSLKSGWTSATEAFF. CDR3 nucleotide sequence: TGCGCCAGCAGCTTGAAGTCTGGTTGGACAAGTGCGACTGAAGCTTTCTTT.

The chain recombines TRBV25-1 with TRBJ1-3; D not resolved. This CDR3 region has 15 residues. V was trimmed by 2 bases and J by 2 bases, leaving 10 bases between them. In germline, CDR1 is MGHDK, CDR2 SYGVNS. DNA of the CDR3: TGTGCCAGCAGTGAAGAGGGAGTTGCTGGAAACACCATATATTTT. It translates to CASSEEGVAGNTIYF.

This clone occurred a few times. The chain joins TRBV21-1 to TRBJ1-1; the D call in the table, TRBD1, was not verified against the DNA. TRBV21-1 is a pseudogene locus. The CDR3 consists of 18 residues. CDR3 nucleotides: TGTGCCAGCAGCCCTAACCGGGACAGGGTATTCATGAACACTGAAGCTTTCTTT. Protein: CASSPNRDRVFMNTEAFF.

The genes are TRBV2 and TRBJ1-4; D unresolved. Germline lookup yields CDR1 SNHLY and CDR2 FYNNEI. V was clipped by 4 bases and J by 0 bases, with 9 bases between them. The CDR3 contains 15 residues. As DNA, the CDR3 is TGTGCCAGCAGTGGGGAGGTTGCAACTAATGAAAAACTGTTTTTT. Protein: CASSGEVATNEKLFF.

The DNA for the CDR3 is TGTGCCAGCAGCGCTGAGGGAGAGGGGGCTTACAATGAGCAGTTCTTC. This codes for CASSAEGEGAYNEQFF. The rearrangement uses TRBV9 and TRBJ2-1; 7 bases align to TRBD1. The germline V gene encodes CDR1 SGDLS and CDR2 YYNGEE. The V segment lost 3 bases and the J segment 4 bases; nucleotides outside the gene matches: 10. The CDR3 sequence is 16 residues long. Drawing the rest from reference TRBV9 and TRBJ2-1, the complete variable domain is DSGVTQTPKHLITATGQRVTLRCSPRSGDLSVYWYQQSLDQGLQFLIQYYNGEERAKGNILERFSAQQFPDLHSELNLSSLELGDSALYFCASSAEGEGAYNEQFFGPGTRLTVL.

The chain joins TRBV7-3 to TRBJ2-1, with D possibly matching TRBD2 (6 bases). V shed 3 bases and J shed 10 bases, with 10 bases lying between them. Germline CDR1 and CDR2: SGHTA and FQGTGA. CDR3 length equals 12 residues. CDR3 amino acids: CASSLGLQEQFF. The CDR3 DNA sequence: TGTGCCAGCAGCTTGGGACTGCAAGAGCAGTTCTTC.

The CDR3 DNA sequence: TGTGCCAGCTCACCAACACAGTACACCGGGGAGCTGTTTTTT. Its translation is CASSPTQYTGELFF. The chain couples TRBV18 to TRBJ2-2; no definite D call. Trimming removed 2 bases from V and 3 bases from J, with 7 bases in between. The CDR3 totals 14 residues. The germline gives CDR1 KGHSH, CDR2 LQKENI.

This sequence joins TRBV7-3 and TRBJ2-3; 8 bases map to TRBD2. Germline V CDR1 and CDR2: SGHTA, FQGTGA. This CDR3 spans 16 amino acids. With 0 bases clipped from V and 6 bases from J, the junction kept 8 bases outside the gene matches. CDR3 in DNA: TGTGCCAGCAGCTTAACTCCGCGGGGGGTTGATGATACGCAGTATTTT. Protein: CASSLTPRGVDDTQYF. Combining the CDR3 with reference TRBV7-3 and TRBJ2-3 gives the whole variable domain GAGVSQTPSNKVTEKGKYVELRCDPISGHTALYWYRQSLGQGPEFLIYFQGTGAADDSGLPNDRFFAVRPEGSVSTLKIQRTERGDSAVYLCASSLTPRGVDDTQYFGPGTRLTVL.

This clone turned up a few times. This rearrangement joins TRBV6-5 to TRBJ1-6; no firm D call. The CDR3 covers 13 residues. Trimming removed 6 bases at V and 7 bases at J, with 10 bases between. CDR1 and CDR2 (germline): MNHEY, SVGAGI. CDR3 DNA sequence: TGTGCCAGCAGCTATGGGCCGAATTCACCCCTCCACTTT. It is translated as CASSYGPNSPLHF.